This TCR beta chain was observed in a study of T cell repertoires in aging, cancer and after chemotherapy. Overall study context: Glioblastoma patients receiving temozolomide-based therapy gave paired samples before and after chemotherapy. Around 8.8 million TCR reads were in the whole dataset.

As concerns this clonotype: This may stem from a read error, because a much larger clone lies one nucleotide away.

Multiplex touch-down PCR with TRB-A/B primers amplified rearranged V-D-J TRB sequences. TCRdb passed the multiplex PCR reads through MiXCR, listing each CDR3 protein once. This sample yields 2,500 to 3,500 distinct CDR3 sequences, of which just over 20% are seen a single time; roughly three fifths belongs to the top ten. Peripheral blood genomic DNA, not sorted cells or RNA, was the template. The CDR3 has 13 amino acids. V gave up 4 bases and J gave up 10 bases, with 14 bases separating them. Germline V gives CDR1 MNHEY, CDR2 SVGAGI. The sample consisted of blood. V usage is TRBV6-5 and J usage is TRBJ2-1; a possible D gene is TRBD1 (5 bases). The receptor comes from a human donor with a solid tumor. CDR3 nucleotides: TGTGCCAGCAGTTTAGGGGCGAATCGAGAGCAGTTCTTC. Its translation: CASSLGANREQFF.